This TCR beta chain comes out of a study of cytomegalovirus exposure and HLA in healthy donors. Whole-study findings and limits: Available immune exposure information was restricted to CMV serostatus only.

The PCR employed 60 Vbeta primers together with 13 Jbeta primers. Using immunoSEQ multiplex PCR, the repertoire was profiled, and TCRdb retains in-frame clones only, with some absent. This repertoire shows some 170,000 clones, roughly 77% found once; its top ten account for 3.7%. On this clone itself: No antigen is known for it.

Germline V gene data show CDR1 as SGHAT and CDR2 as FQNNGV. Germline trimming cut 1 base from V and 3 bases from J; bases unmatched to any gene: 5. CDR3 length: 15 amino acids. The sequence derives from a man under 40 in good health and CMV-seropositive. The material sequenced was PBMCs. The rearrangement joins TRBV11-2 to TRBJ1-1, with 7 bases aligning to TRBD1. CDR3 residues: CASSLASRGDTEAFF. The CDR3 DNA is TGTGCCAGCAGCTTAGCATCCAGGGGGGACACTGAAGCTTTCTTT.